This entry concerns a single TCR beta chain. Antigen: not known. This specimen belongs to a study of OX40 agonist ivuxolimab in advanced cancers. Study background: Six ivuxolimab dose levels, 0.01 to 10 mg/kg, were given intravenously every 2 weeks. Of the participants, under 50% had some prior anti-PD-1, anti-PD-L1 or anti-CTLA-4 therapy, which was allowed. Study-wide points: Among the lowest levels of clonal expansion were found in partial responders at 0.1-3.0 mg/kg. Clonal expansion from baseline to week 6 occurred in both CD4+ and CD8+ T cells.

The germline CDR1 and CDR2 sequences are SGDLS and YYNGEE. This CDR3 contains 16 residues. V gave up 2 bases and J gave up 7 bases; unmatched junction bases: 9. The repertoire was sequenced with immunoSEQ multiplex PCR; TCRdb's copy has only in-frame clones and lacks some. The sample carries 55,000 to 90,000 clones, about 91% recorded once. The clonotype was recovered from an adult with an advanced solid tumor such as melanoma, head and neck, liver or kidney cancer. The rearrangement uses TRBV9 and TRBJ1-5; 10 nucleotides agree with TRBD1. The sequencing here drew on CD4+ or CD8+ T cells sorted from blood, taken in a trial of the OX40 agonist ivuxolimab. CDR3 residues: CASSVDRGHSYQPQHF. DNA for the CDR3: TGTGCCAGCAGCGTCGACAGGGGGCACTCATACCAGCCCCAGCATTTT.